The source of this T cell receptor (beta chain) is a study of blood T cell repertoires in COVID-19. Across the study: COVID-19 samples collected from the United States, Italy and Spain covered acute and convalescent phases. In each case, the material was cDNA or gDNA derived from T cells, B-cell-depleted T cells, or PBMCs.

This clone appeared a single time. Between the trimmed V and J ends, which lost 2 bases and 6 bases, there was a span of 10 bases. Germline CDR1 reads GTSNPN; CDR2 reads SVGIG (reference sequence). This CDR3 is 12 amino acids long. Authors' methods: Cell counts per sample came from amplifying reference gene primers. Generated by immunoSEQ multiplex PCR, the TCRdb table keeps only in-frame clones and is missing some. V and J calls and clone size are given by that table; D and trimming were obtained from the DNA. The repertoire holds about 160,000 clones, with just over 90% as singletons. V and J are TRBV30 and TRBJ1-2, with D tentatively TRBD1 (5 bases). The sample taken for sequencing was peripheral blood. The sequence derives from a man younger than 30 with acute or convalescent COVID-19. The CDR3 loop is CAWSRTGDGYTF. The CDR3 coding sequence is TGTGCCTGGAGTCGCACGGGGGATGGCTACACCTTC. The full variable domain, completed using reference TRBV30 and TRBJ1-2, is SQTIHQWPATLVQPVGSPLSLECTVEGTSNPNLYWYRQAAGRGLQLLFYSVGIGQISSEVPQNLSASRPQDRQFILSSKKLLLSDSGFYLCAWSRTGDGYTFGSGTRLTVV.